This TCR beta chain was recorded in a study of T cells after posttransplantation cyclophosphamide. CDR3 length equals 16 residues. From germline, CDR1 is LNHNV and CDR2 YYDKDF (reference sequence). V was shortened by 2 bases and J by 4 bases, with 17 bases between the two germline ends. Some clones are missing from TCRdb's copy, which holds only in-frame ones; the method was immunoSEQ multiplex PCR. The sample lists fewer than 55,000 clones, 94% occurring once. The source of this sequence is a woman in her twenties or thirties in good health and a related stem cell transplant donor. The gene calls are TRBV15 and TRBJ1-2; tentative D call: TRBD1 (5 bases). Sequencing was performed on PBMCs. CDR3 in amino acids: CATSRLAPTQGYGYTF. In nucleotides, the CDR3 is TGTGCCACCAGCAGACTGGCTCCGACCCAGGGCTATGGCTACACCTTC.